Following are 7 T cell receptor beta chains from one sample sequenced in a study of vaccination effects on CD4 cells after COVID-19. ViraFEST expansion of antigen-specific CD4+ T cells with viral peptide pools preceded sequencing. A 10-day culture period preceded the isolation of CD4+ T cells. No vaccinee had earlier SARS-CoV-2 infection, and nucleocapsid antibodies were negative. Repertoires were generated with immunoSEQ multiplex PCR, while TCRdb's copy carries only in-frame clones and drops some. The top ten clones hold 2.8% of a sample with 65,000 or so clones, 76% of them seen once. No antigen has been assigned to these receptors. Sequences were derived from CD4+ T cells from PBMCs cultured with HCoV-NL63 spike peptides, sampled before COVID-19 vaccination. These receptors all come from a human donor who received a COVID-19 vaccine.

This clone appeared a single time. CDR3 in amino acids: CASSMGGKAWNTEAFF. The CDR3 DNA reads as TGTGCCAGCAGCATGGGGGGTAAGGCGTGGAACACTGAAGCTTTCTTT. The chain is built from TRBV13 and TRBJ1-1; weak D call: TRBD1 (5 bases). The CDR3 is 16 amino acids. Trimming removed 5 bases at V and 1 base at J, with 17 bases between. CDR1 PRHDT and CDR2 FYEKMQ come from the germline V gene (reference sequence).

The V gene is TRBV6-2 or TRBV6-3, the J gene TRBJ2-5, with D perhaps matching TRBD2 (6 bases). The CDR3 spans 16 residues. Per the germline V gene, CDR1 is MNHEY and CDR2 is SVGEGT. The germline V and J ends were trimmed by 4 bases and 7 bases, with 22 bases remaining between them. The CDR3 spells CASSLTTGTSLTTQYF. DNA of the CDR3: TGTGCCAGCAGTTTAACCACCGGGACTTCCCTGACGACCCAGTACTTC.

The chain links TRBV6-2 or TRBV6-3 to TRBJ2-7; D is ambiguous. This CDR3 is 11 amino acids long. CDR1 is MNHEY, CDR2 SVGEGT, per germline. The CDR3 sequence: CASSHSYEQYV. The DNA of the CDR3 is TGTGCCAGCAGTCACTCCTACGAGCAGTACGTC.

The J gene is TRBJ1-5, the V gene TRBV5-6; D remains ambiguous. The CDR3 consists of 14 residues. V was pared by 0 bases and J by 3 bases, with 7 bases between. Germline V gene data show CDR1 as SGHDT and CDR2 as YYEEEE. This chain's CDR3 is CASSLVGVNQPQHF. In nucleotides, the CDR3 is TGTGCCAGCAGCTTGGTGGGAGTCAATCAGCCCCAGCATTTT.

The chain links TRBV4-1 to TRBJ1-1; D is unresolved. CDR1 and CDR2 (germline): MGHRA, YSYEKL. This CDR3 is 13 amino acids long. Deletions cut 2 bases from V and 1 base from J, with 5 bases between. CDR3 region: CASSQNGNTEAFF. The CDR3 coding sequence is TGCGCCAGCAGCCAAAACGGGAACACTGAAGCTTTCTTT.

A few counts support this clone. As DNA, the CDR3 is TGTGCCAGCAGTGAAGTTATGGAGAACAATCAGCCCCAGCATTTT. This translates into CASSEVMENNQPQHF. The genes are TRBV6-1 and TRBJ1-5, with D unclear. Per germline, CDR1 MNHNS and CDR2 SASEGT. The V gene lost 1 base and the J gene lost 3 bases, with 10 bases spanning the gap. The CDR3 extends over 15 amino acids.

This clone has more than one count but fewer than ten. The J gene is TRBJ1-3, the V gene TRBV30; D gene ambiguous. The CDR3 consists of 13 residues. CDR1 and CDR2 from the germline V gene are GTSNPN and SVGIG (reference sequence). With 0 bases removed from V and 0 bases from J, the gap between germline ends came to 3 bases. In DNA, the CDR3 is TGTGCCTGGAGTGTATTCTCTGGAAACACCATATATTTT. This encodes CAWSVFSGNTIYF.